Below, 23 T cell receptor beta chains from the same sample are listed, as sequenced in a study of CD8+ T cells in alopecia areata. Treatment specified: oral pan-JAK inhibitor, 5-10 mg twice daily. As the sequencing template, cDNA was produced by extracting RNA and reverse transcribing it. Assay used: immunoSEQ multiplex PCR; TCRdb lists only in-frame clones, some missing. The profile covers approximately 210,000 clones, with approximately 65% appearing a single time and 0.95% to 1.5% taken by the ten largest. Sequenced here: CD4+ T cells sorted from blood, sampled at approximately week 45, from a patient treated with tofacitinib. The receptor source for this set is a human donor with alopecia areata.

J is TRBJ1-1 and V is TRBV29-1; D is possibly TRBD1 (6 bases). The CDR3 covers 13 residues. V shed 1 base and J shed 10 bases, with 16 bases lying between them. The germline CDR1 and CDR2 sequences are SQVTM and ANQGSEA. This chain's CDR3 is CSVEASPGVRAFF. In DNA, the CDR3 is TGCAGCGTTGAAGCGAGCCCAGGGGTACGAGCTTTCTTT.

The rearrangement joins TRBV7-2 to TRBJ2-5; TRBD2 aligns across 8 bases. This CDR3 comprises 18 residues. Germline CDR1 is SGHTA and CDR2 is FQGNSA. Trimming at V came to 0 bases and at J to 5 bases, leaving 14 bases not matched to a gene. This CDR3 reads CASSLAFRSGVWVETQYF. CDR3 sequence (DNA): TGTGCCAGCAGCTTAGCTTTCCGTAGCGGGGTTTGGGTGGAGACCCAGTACTTC.

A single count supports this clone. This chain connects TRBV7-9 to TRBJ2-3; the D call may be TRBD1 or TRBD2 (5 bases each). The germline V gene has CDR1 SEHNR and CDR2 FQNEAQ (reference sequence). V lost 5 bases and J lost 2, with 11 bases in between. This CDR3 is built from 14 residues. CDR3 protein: CASSPGTNTDTQYF. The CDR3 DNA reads TGTGCCAGCAGCCCAGGGACCAACACAGATACGCAGTATTTT.

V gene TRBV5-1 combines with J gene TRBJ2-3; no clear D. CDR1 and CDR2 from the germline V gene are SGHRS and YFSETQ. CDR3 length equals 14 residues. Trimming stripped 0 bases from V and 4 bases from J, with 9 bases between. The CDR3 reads CASSLAFGPDTQYF. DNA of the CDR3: TGCGCCAGCAGCTTGGCCTTCGGGCCAGATACGCAGTATTTT.

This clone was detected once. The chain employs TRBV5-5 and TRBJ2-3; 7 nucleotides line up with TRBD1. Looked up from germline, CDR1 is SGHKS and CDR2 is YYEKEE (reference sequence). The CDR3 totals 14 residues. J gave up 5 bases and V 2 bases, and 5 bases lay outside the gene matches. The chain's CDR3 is CASSFGRGQDTQYF. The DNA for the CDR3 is TGTGCCAGCAGCTTTGGTAGGGGGCAAGATACGCAGTATTTT.

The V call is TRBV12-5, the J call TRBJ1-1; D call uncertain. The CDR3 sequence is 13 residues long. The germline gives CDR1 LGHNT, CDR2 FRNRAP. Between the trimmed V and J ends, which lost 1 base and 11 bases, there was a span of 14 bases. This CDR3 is CASGLDLGEGAFF. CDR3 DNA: TGTGCTAGTGGTTTGGATCTGGGAGAAGGGGCTTTCTTT.

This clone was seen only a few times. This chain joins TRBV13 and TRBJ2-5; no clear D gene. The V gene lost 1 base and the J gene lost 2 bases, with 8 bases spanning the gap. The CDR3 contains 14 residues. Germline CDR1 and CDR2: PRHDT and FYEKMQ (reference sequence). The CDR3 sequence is CASSLAGPQETQYF. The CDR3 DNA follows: TGTGCCAGCAGCTTAGCCGGACCACAAGAGACCCAGTACTTC.

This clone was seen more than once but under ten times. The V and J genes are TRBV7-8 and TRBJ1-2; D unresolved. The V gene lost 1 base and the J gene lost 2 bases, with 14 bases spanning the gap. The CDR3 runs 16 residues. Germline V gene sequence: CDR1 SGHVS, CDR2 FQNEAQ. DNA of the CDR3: TGTGCCAGCAGCTTAGGGGTATCACTCAAGAACTATGGCTACACCTTC. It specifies CASSLGVSLKNYGYTF. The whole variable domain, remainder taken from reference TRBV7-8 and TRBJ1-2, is GAGVSQSPRYKVAKRGQDVALRCDPISGHVSLFWYQQALGQGPEFLTYFQNEAQLDKSGLPSDRFFAERPEGSVSTLKIQRTQQEDSAVYLCASSLGVSLKNYGYTFGSGTRLTVV.

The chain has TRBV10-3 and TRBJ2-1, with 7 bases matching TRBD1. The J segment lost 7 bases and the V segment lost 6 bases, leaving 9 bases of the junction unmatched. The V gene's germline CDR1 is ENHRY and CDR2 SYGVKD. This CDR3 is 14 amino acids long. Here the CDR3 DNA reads TGTGCCATCAGCCCAGGGGGAAGGGATAATGAGCAGTTCTTC. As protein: CAISPGGRDNEQFF.

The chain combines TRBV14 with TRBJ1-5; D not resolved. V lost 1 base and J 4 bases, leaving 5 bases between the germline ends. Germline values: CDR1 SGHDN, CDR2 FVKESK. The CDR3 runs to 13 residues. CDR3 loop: CASSQAGNQPQHF. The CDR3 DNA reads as TGTGCCAGCAGCCAAGCGGGAAATCAGCCCCAGCATTTT.

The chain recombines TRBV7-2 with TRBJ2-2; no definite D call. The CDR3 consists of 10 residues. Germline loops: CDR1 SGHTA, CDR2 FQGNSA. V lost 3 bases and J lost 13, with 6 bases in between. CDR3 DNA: TGTGCCAGCAGCTTGTGGGGGCTGTTTTTT. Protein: CASSLWGLFF.

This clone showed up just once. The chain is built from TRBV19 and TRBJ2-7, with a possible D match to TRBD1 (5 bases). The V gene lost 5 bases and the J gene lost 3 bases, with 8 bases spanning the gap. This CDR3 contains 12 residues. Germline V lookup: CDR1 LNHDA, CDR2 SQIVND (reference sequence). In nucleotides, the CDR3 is TGTGCCAGTAGTCTTGACAGCTACGAGCAGTACTTC. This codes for CASSLDSYEQYF.

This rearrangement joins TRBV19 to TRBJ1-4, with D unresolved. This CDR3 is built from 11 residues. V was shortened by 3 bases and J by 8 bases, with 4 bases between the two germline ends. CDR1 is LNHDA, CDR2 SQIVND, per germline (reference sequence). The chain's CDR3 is CASSIGEKLFF. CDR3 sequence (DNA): TGTGCCAGTAGTATCGGAGAAAAACTGTTTTTT.

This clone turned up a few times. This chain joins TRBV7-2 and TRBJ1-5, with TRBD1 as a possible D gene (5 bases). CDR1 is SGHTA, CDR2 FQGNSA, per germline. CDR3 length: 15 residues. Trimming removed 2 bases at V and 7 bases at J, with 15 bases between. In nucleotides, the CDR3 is TGTGCCAGCAGCTTATTTGAGGGGAGTCCCCAGCCCCAGCATTTT. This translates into CASSLFEGSPQPQHF. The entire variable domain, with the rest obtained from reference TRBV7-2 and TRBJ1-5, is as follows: GAGVSQSPSNKVTEKGKDVELRCDPISGHTALYWYRQSLGQGLEFLIYFQGNSAPDKSGLPSDRFSAERTGGSVSTLTIQRTQQEDSAVYLCASSLFEGSPQPQHFGDGTRLSIL.

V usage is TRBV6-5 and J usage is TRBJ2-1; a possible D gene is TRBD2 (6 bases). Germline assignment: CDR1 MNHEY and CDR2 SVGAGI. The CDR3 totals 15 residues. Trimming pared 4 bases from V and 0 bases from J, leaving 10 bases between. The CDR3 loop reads CASSSGGPSYNEQFF. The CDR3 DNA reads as TGTGCCAGCAGTTCTGGAGGGCCCTCCTACAATGAGCAGTTCTTC.

The CDR3 region has the DNA TGTGCCAGCAGCCCCTACTCCTTTCTAAAAGCTTTCTTT. Amino acids: CASSPYSFLKAFF. The rearrangement uses TRBV11-3 and TRBJ1-1; no firm D call. Germline-derived CDR1 and CDR2 are SGHNT and YENEEA. The CDR3 sequence is 13 residues long. Trimming took off 5 bases at V and 9 bases at J, with 16 bases between the two ends.

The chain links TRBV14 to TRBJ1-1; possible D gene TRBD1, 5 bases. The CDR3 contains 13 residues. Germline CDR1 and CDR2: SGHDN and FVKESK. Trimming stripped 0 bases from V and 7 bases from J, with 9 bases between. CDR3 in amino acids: CASSQDMGREAFF. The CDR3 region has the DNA TGTGCCAGCAGCCAAGATATGGGGCGTGAAGCTTTCTTT.

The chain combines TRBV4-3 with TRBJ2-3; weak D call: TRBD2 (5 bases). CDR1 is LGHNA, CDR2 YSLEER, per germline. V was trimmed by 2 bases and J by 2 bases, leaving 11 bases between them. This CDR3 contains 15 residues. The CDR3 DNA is TGCGCCAGCAGCCAAAGCTCGGGATCCACAGATACGCAGTATTTT. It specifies CASSQSSGSTDTQYF.

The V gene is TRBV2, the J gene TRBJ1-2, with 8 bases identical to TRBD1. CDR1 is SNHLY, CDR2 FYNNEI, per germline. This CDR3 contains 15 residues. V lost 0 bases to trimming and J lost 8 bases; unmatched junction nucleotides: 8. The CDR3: CASSEARTGGGGYTF. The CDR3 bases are TGTGCCAGCAGTGAAGCCAGAACAGGGGGAGGAGGCTACACCTTC. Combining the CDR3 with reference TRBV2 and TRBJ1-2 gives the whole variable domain EPEVTQTPSHQVTQMGQEVILRCVPISNHLYFYWYRQILGQKVEFLVSFYNNEISEKSEIFDDQFSVERPDGSNFTLKIRSTKLEDSAMYFCASSEARTGGGGYTFGSGTRLTVV.

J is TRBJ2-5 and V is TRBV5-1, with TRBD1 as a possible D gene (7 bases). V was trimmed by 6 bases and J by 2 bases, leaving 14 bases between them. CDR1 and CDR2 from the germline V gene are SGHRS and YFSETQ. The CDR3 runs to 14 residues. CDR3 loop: CASNRGTAQETQYF. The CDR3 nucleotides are TGCGCCAGCAACCGCGGGACAGCTCAAGAGACCCAGTACTTC. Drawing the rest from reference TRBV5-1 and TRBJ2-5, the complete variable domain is KAGVTQTPRYLIKTRGQQVTLSCSPISGHRSVSWYQQTPGQGLQFLFEYFSETQRNKGNFPGRFSGRQFSNSRSEMNVSTLELGDSALYLCASNRGTAQETQYFGPGTRLLVL.

In DNA form, the CDR3 reads TGTGCCAGCAGAACCCAGACTACTTCTCCAGATACGCAGTATTTT. Amino acids: CASRTQTTSPDTQYF. The chain uses TRBV2 and TRBJ2-3; a weak D match, TRBD2 (5 bases). Looked up from germline, CDR1 is SNHLY and CDR2 is FYNNEI. The CDR3 is 15 amino acids. The germline V and J ends were trimmed by 6 bases and 4 bases, with 17 bases remaining between them.

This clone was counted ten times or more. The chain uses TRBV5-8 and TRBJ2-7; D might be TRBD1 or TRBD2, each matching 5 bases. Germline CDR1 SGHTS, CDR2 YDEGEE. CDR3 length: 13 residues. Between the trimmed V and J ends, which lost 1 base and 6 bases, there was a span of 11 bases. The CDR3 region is CASSLPGTSEQYF. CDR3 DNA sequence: TGTGCCAGCAGCTTGCCGGGGACGTCCGAGCAGTACTTC.

CDR3 sequence: CASSWDWQETQYF. CDR3 bases: TGCGCCAGCAGCTGGGACTGGCAAGAGACCCAGTACTTC. This chain joins TRBV5-1 and TRBJ2-5; possibly TRBD2 for D (6 bases). The germline V gene encodes CDR1 SGHRS and CDR2 YFSETQ. CDR3 length: 13 residues. Trimming took off 3 bases at V and 2 bases at J, with 8 bases between the two ends.